The next 14 T cell receptor beta chains were all read from a single sample in a study of shared clonotypes between healthy human individuals. Assay: immunoSEQ multiplex PCR; the TCRdb copy retains only in-frame clones and omits some. The sample has roughly 2.4 million clones, 90% to 96% seen once. Sequencing used naive CD4+ T cells sorted from blood. Subset here: CD45RA+ positively selected. These receptors were taken from a man aged 18 to 29 in good health.

The V and J genes are TRBV28 and TRBJ2-1; D possibly corresponds to TRBD2 (6 bases). Germline lookup yields CDR1 MDHEN and CDR2 SYDVKM. Trimming pared 6 bases from V and 5 bases from J, leaving 14 bases between. The CDR3 loop spans 14 amino acids. The CDR3 loop is CASSPGTSNNEQFF. CDR3 sequence (DNA): TGTGCCAGCAGCCCCGGGACTTCTAACAATGAGCAGTTCTTC.

With respect to this clone: Other DNA variants within this sample encode the same CDR3. V and J are TRBV5-1 and TRBJ2-5; D is possibly TRBD2 (5 bases). With 0 bases removed from V and 1 base from J, the gap between germline ends came to 7 bases. Germline lookup yields CDR1 SGHRS and CDR2 YFSETQ. The CDR3 covers 14 residues. CDR3 residues: CASSLVGVQETQYF. The CDR3 DNA reads as TGCGCCAGCAGCTTGGTCGGGGTCCAAGAGACCCAGTACTTC.

This clone occurred once. Other nucleotide sequences in the sample specify the same CDR3. The rearrangement links TRBV7-2 to TRBJ2-1; TRBD1 matches at 10 bases. The CDR3 runs to 14 residues. V dropped 5 bases and J dropped 6; count of bases not matched to a gene: 4. Germline V gene data show CDR1 as SGHTA and CDR2 as FQGNSA. The DNA of the CDR3 is TGTGCCAGCAGCCGGGACAGGGGAAGCAATGAGCAGTTCTTC. Protein: CASSRDRGSNEQFF.

There are many counts of this clone. The chain joins TRBV28 to TRBJ1-2, with D possibly TRBD1 on 5 matching bases. Germline V gene data show CDR1 as MDHEN and CDR2 as SYDVKM. CDR3 length: 13 residues. Trimming shortened V by 6 bases and J by 7 bases, and 15 bases separated the two germline ends. CDR3 sequence (DNA): TGTGCCAGCAGAGAGGGGTGGGTCACTGGCTACACCTTC. Its protein is CASREGWVTGYTF.

V and J are TRBV18 and TRBJ2-5; D tentatively fits TRBD1 or TRBD2 (6 bases each). Germline assignment: CDR1 KGHSH and CDR2 LQKENI. This CDR3 region has 12 residues. V was trimmed by 6 bases and J by 5 bases, leaving 10 bases between them. The CDR3 coding sequence is TGTGCCAGCTCGGGGGGCGAGGAGACCCAGTACTTC. Its translation is CASSGGEETQYF.

The rearrangement links TRBV7-9 to TRBJ1-1; D gene uncertain. This CDR3 region has 13 residues. V lost 1 base and J 5 bases, leaving 8 bases between the germline ends. Per germline, CDR1 SEHNR and CDR2 FQNEAQ (reference sequence). CDR3 bases: TGTGCCAGCAGCTTAGAAACGTTGACTGAAGCTTTCTTT. Its translation: CASSLETLTEAFF.

V gene TRBV11-3 combines with J gene TRBJ2-1, with a possible D match to TRBD2 (5 bases). This CDR3 comprises 17 residues. The ends were cut back, 0 bases at V and 0 bases at J, with 12 bases in the middle. From germline, CDR1 is SGHNT and CDR2 YENEEA. The CDR3 protein is CASSLESRRSSYNEQFF. In DNA, the CDR3 is TGTGCCAGCAGCTTAGAGTCCCGGAGGAGCTCCTACAATGAGCAGTTCTTC.

CDR3 sequence reads: CAREGSSTGELFF. The CDR3 DNA is TGTGCCAGGGAGGGAAGTTCGACCGGGGAGCTGTTTTTT. The rearrangement uses TRBV7-9 and TRBJ2-2, with a possible D match to TRBD2 (6 bases). The germline V gene has CDR1 SEHNR and CDR2 FQNEAQ (reference sequence). Trimming stripped 9 bases from V and 5 bases from J, with 13 bases between. The CDR3 has 13 residues.

V is TRBV2 and J is TRBJ1-2, with TRBD1 as a possible D gene (6 bases). The CDR3 runs to 13 residues. CDR1 is SNHLY, CDR2 FYNNEI, per germline. V lost 6 bases, J lost 5 bases, and 13 bases lay in between. This chain's CDR3 is CASSGQRGYGYTF. CDR3 nucleotides: TGTGCCAGCAGCGGACAGCGGGGGTATGGCTACACCTTC. Complete variable domain (other parts from reference TRBV2 and TRBJ1-2): EPEVTQTPSHQVTQMGQEVILRCVPISNHLYFYWYRQILGQKVEFLVSFYNNEISEKSEIFDDQFSVERPDGSNFTLKIRSTKLEDSAMYFCASSGQRGYGYTFGSGTRLTVV.

The chain uses TRBV6-6 and TRBJ2-7; 9 nucleotides align to TRBD1. The CDR3 consists of 16 residues. Trimming at V came to 5 bases and at J to 2 bases, leaving 10 bases not matched to a gene. Germline CDR1 and CDR2: MNHNY and SVGAGI (reference sequence). The CDR3 DNA sequence: TGTGCCAGCAGTGGCTACCGGGACAGGGACCCCTACGAGCAGTACTTC. Translated, it gives CASSGYRDRDPYEQYF.

The V and J genes are TRBV27 and TRBJ2-3, with D perhaps TRBD2 (6 bases). The CDR3 extends over 15 amino acids. Germline V lookup: CDR1 MNHEY, CDR2 SMNVEV (reference sequence). V gave up 4 bases and J gave up 3 bases, with 14 bases separating them. The CDR3 DNA sequence: TGTGCCAGCAGTTGGAGGGTGGGTGGGACAGATACGCAGTATTTT. Translated: CASSWRVGGTDTQYF.

On this clone: Other DNA variants within this sample encode the same CDR3. This chain joins TRBV5-1 and TRBJ2-1, with 7 bases that match TRBD1. This CDR3 is built from 15 residues. Germline CDR1 reads SGHRS; CDR2 reads YFSETQ. The V gene end was trimmed by 4 bases and the J gene end by 2 bases; junction bases not matched to a gene: 6. Written as DNA, the CDR3 is TGCGCCAGCAGCAGTACAGGGGACCCCTACAATGAGCAGTTCTTC. This sequence encodes CASSSTGDPYNEQFF.

This chain joins TRBV4-3 and TRBJ1-2; 7 bases line up with TRBD1. The germline V gene has CDR1 LGHNA and CDR2 YSLEER. J was trimmed by 7 bases and V by 3 bases; bases with no gene match: 8. CDR3 length: 14 residues. CDR3 DNA: TGCGCCAGCAGCCAGGAGACAGGGTTTGGTGGCTACACCTTC. It yields the protein CASSQETGFGGYTF.

As concerns this clone: Other DNA sequences in the sample encode the same CDR3. The chain combines TRBV2 with TRBJ2-7, with D possibly matching TRBD2 (5 bases). With 6 bases removed from V and 1 base from J, the gap between germline ends came to 7 bases. The CDR3 runs 12 residues. Germline values: CDR1 SNHLY, CDR2 FYNNEI. The CDR3 DNA sequence: TGTGCCAGCAGCCGGGATTCCTACGAGCAGTACTTC. Protein product: CASSRDSYEQYF.